Detailed here is one T cell receptor (beta chain). This clonotype was observed at least ten times. It lacks a known antigen. No base qualities exist here, and no much larger clone lies one base off it. The sample's time point label, decoded: patch test 2, 6 weeks after DPC sensitization. This specimen's treatment or condition label, per the study, means: therapeutic diphenylcyclopropenone sensitization with weekly scalp DPC. Blood at each patch-test visit was drawn before the patch test was applied. To be eligible, patients had to be aged 18 to 70, diagnosed with alopecia and judged suitable for DPC therapy, while pregnant patients were excluded. Total RNA was extracted from unfractionated whole blood that had been collected in Tempus Blood RNA tubes. According to the germline V gene (reference sequence), CDR1 reads MNHEY and CDR2 reads SMNVEV. V drops 3 bases and J drops 0 bases, leaving 12 bases in between. The cysteine opens and the phenylalanine closes a CDR3 of 16 amino acids. Only the CDR3 region is kept as DNA, spanning 48 bases read in frame from base 1.

The library was prepared using RACE. The data were produced on a NextSeq 500. Library preparation attached unique molecular identifiers to individual cDNA molecules for quantitative, reproducible TCR counting. Both TCR alpha and TCR beta chains were sequenced from each blood RNA sample. Turning to the authors' computational methods: Samples had a median of roughly 87,000 TCRs, with a range from roughly 23,224 to 700,000. The Decombinator software suite was used to annotate the V, J and CDR3 of the TCR reads. For PS versus PT1 abundance plots, all samples were subsampled to the same number of TCRs (28,000). Expanded TCRs were defined as absent before sensitization and observed at least eight times at the 2-week time point. In TCRdb, the public reads were trimmed at Q25 with fastp and aligned with MiXCR, with productive beta chains retained. Under each unique CDR3 protein, matching rows form one entry showing the most common genes and DNA. These V and J calls are TCRdb output, not the study's own analysis. Across this sample there are some 100,000 distinct CDR3 sequences, with about 9.6% seen only once. The top ten clonotypes cover about 2% of the sample.

This record comes from a study of human T cells and chemical hapten exposure (dated by TCRdb to 2020 to 2022). Study-wide context: For sensitization, 2% DPC in acetone was applied to an approximately 2 cm by approximately 2 cm area of upper inner arm skin. Weekly therapeutic DPC doses were additionally applied to the scalp of patients throughout the roughly 24-week study period. Patch testing was done on the upper back using Finn chambers containing 0.01% DPC, and results were scored after 6 days according to International Contact Dermatitis Research Group standards. Alopecia areata with under or over 50% scalp involvement, alopecia totalis and alopecia universalis were represented in the patient cohort, which was mostly female. Libraries were pooled for sequencing, and per-sample TCR yields varied mainly because of small differences in library volumes within the pool. This study followed changes in the peripheral blood TCR repertoire in vivo during primary and secondary sensitization of alopecia patients to the hapten diphenylcyclopropenone (DPC). Blood samples were taken from patients before sensitization (week 0) and then at 2, 6 and about 24 weeks after DPC sensitization. Around 30 alopecia patients provided blood for TCR sequencing at one to four time points (pre-sensitization, 2, 6 and 24 weeks).

Broad study findings and their caveats: The number of PT1 expanded TCRs positively correlated with patch test score, significant at thresholds 8, 16 and 32 but not 4. Repeated subsampling changed both the strength of the expansion versus patch-test correlation and the threshold at which the correlation became significant. All patients had alopecia, a presumed autoimmune disease, so their immune response might differ from that of healthy individuals. The number of TCRs above 1 in 1000 frequency did not change with DPC sensitization; there was no evidence of global repertoire structure alterations. Compared with pre-sensitization or healthy control sets, expanded TCRs formed significantly more large CDR3 similarity clusters, which is consistent with antigen-driven responses.

The rearranged chain carries TRBV27 and TRBJ2-1; the D gene remains uncertain. The TCR sequence derives from a woman aged 40-49 years with alopecia areata. Some clones in this sample may be carry-over from other donors' samples. The sequencing used whole blood, collected in connection with sensitization to the hapten diphenylcyclopropenone (DPC). The bases read TGTGCCAGCAGTTTCGTACCCGAGAGCTCCTACAATGAGCAGTTCTTC. It specifies CASSFVPESSYNEQFF.